Included here is one T cell receptor (beta chain) sequence, with context. Its antigen remains undetermined. No quality values exist for individual bases; no much larger clone is one base distant. The source of the sample is a study of shared clonotypes between healthy human individuals (dated by TCRdb to 2018 to 2021). General notes on the study: A few men and a couple of women, aged 18 to 49 years, made up the cohort. For each donor, three plates each were used for CD4 naive and CD4 memory, two plates were used for CD8 naive, and one plate was used for CD8 memory. To estimate repertoire size and how much clonotype sharing occurs between individuals, the study deeply sequenced the blood TCR repertoires of several healthy adults. To increase sequencing depth and limit assay-specific biases, different laboratories used diverse techniques to prepare libraries and sequence TCR repertoires. Leukapheresis yielded between about 0.85 and 10 billion PBMCs per donor. Broad study findings and their caveats: The small number of donors limited the genetic and exposure-history diversity represented. Rarefaction of sorted-subset datasets indicated incomplete sequencing despite the large sequencing depth. Pairwise subsampling indicated that sequencing depth was expected to affect the degree of clonotype sharing among donors. Higher generation probabilities were observed for clonotypes shared by all four sorted-subset donors than for non-shared clonotypes. About 4.5% of naive CD4, roughly 3.6% of naive CD8, about 2.4% of memory CD4, and approximately 0.39% of memory CD8 clonotypes were shared across several donors. Estimated clonotype richness was generally larger for naive than for memory subsets. Only blood was sampled, and tissue TCR repertoires likely differ from those in blood.

TCR CDR3 regions were amplified from genomic DNA by multiplex PCR using the deep immunoSEQ assay. Genomic DNA extracted from each cell subset was distributed evenly over all wells of several immunoSEQ 96-well plates, and each plate served as one replicate. Each replicate PCR for sorted subsets received around 200 ng genomic DNA, equal to around 32,000 T cell genomes. Purified libraries were quantified with a Qubit 3.0 fluorometer, sized on a Bioanalyzer 2100, and re-quantified with the KAPA Library Quantification kit. A separate single-read 150-cycle Illumina NextSeq 550 flow cell was used to sequence each immunoSEQ 96-well plate. Per the source publication's procedure: Because the immunoSEQ output held only junctional sequences and lacked quality scores, the filtering could not match the filtering applied to full-length reads. Sequences were annotated with PyIR, a Python wrapper for IgBLAST v1.9, using IMGT germline references to assign V/J genes and CDR3. Reads were filtered out if the reads had weak V/J assignments (E-value above 1e-6), no CDR3, stop codons, out-of-frame junctions, or ambiguous translated residues. V3J clonotypes were defined as sequences sharing an identical inferred V gene, J gene, and CDR3 amino acid sequence. To compute the percentage overlap between repertoires, the number of shared unique clonotypes was divided by the size of the smaller repertoire. Richness of each repertoire was evaluated using RTK rarefaction, the Chao1 estimator, and Recon v2.1 estimates of unobserved clonotypes. Generation probabilities for all TCRbeta clonotypes obtained by the gDNA method from a handful of donors were computed using OLGA. As stored in TCRdb, this immuneACCESS dataset retains in-frame rearrangements with V and J assigned. A fraction of the clones does not appear; measured against another copy, unresolved V genes explain less than half of the discrepancy, and the remainder lacks a known reason. The DNA was the basis for D and trimming; V, J and clone size are from that table. The sample has some 350,000 clones on record, around two thirds of them singletons. The top ten clonotypes cover under 13% of the sample.

Donors were healthy HIV-negative adults with no recently reported acute infections or vaccinations. All donors were Caucasian adults living in Nashville, Tennessee, USA. CD4+ T cells were enriched by magnetic negative selection, after which naive cells were positively selected on CD45RA and the negative fraction was taken as the memory subset. After blood collection by leukapheresis, PBMCs were isolated using Ficoll-Histopaque density gradient centrifugation and then cryopreserved in the vapor phase of liquid nitrogen. Analytical flow cytometry was used to check the purity and quantity of each magnetically sorted T cell population. Genomic DNA was isolated from each sorted fraction and quantified by UV absorbance on a Nanodrop 2000c. Sequenced: memory CD4+ T cells sorted from blood. In the paper's terms, the cell subset or site label means: CD45RA-negative fraction. The clonotype was recovered from a man aged 25-45 years in good health.

The nucleotides read TGTGCCAGCAGTCATGGGACAGGGGGCTCCTACGAGCAGTACTTC. Its translation reads: CASSHGTGGSYEQYF. Recombination linked TRBV6-5 to TRBJ2-7; 11 central bases correspond to TRBD1. Trimmed from V: 5 bases; trimmed from J: 0 bases; junction bases lacking a gene match: 3. Including cysteine and phenylalanine, the CDR3 has 15 amino acids. Just the 45-base CDR3 DNA is kept, in frame starting at base 1. The germline V gene encodes CDR1 MNHEY and CDR2 SVGAGI.